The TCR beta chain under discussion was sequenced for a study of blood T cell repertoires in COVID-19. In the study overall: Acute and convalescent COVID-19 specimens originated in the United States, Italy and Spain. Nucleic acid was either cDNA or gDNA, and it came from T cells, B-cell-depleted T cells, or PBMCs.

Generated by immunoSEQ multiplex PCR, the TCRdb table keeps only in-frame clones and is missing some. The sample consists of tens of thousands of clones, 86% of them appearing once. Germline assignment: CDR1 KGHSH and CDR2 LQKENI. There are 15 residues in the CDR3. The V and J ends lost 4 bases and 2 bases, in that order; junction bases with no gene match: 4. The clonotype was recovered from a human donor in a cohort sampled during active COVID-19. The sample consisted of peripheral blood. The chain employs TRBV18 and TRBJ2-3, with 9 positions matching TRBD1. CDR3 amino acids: CASSRDRVVTDTQYF. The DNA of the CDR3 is TGTGCCAGCTCACGGGACAGGGTGGTCACAGATACGCAGTATTTT.